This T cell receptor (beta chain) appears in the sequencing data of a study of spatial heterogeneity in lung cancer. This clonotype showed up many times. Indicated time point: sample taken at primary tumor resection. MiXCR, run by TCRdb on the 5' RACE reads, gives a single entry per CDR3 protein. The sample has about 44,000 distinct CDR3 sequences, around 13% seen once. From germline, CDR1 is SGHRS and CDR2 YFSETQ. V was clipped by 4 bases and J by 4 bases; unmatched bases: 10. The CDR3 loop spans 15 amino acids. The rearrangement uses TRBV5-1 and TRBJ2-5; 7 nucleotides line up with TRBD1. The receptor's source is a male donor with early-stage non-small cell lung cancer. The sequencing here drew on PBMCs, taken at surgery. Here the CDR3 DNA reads TGCGCCAGCAGCCCTCGACAGGGTTTGGCAGAGACCCAGTACTTC. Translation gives CASSPRQGLAETQYF.